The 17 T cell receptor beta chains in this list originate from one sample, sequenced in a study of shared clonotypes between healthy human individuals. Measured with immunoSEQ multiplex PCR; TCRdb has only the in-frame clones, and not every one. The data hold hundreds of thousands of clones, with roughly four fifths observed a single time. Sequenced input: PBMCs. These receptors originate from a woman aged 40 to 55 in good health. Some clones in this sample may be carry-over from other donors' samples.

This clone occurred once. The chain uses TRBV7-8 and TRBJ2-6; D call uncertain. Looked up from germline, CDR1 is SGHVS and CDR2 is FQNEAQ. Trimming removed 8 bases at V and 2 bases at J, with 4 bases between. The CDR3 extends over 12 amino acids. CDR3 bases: TGTGCCAGCCGACCTGGGGCCAACGTCCTGACTTTC. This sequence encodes CASRPGANVLTF.

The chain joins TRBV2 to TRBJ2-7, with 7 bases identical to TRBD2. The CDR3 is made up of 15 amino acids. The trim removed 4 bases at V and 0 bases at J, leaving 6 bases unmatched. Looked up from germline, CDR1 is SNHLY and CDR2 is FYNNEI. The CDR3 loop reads CASSVSGFSSYEQYF. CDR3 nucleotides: TGTGCCAGCAGTGTTAGCGGGTTCTCCTCCTACGAGCAGTACTTC.

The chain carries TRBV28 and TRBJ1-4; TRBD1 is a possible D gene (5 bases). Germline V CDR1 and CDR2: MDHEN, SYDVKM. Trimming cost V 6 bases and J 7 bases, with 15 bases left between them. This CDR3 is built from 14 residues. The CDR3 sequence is CASRTGGYGEKLFF. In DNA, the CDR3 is TGTGCCAGCAGGACCGGGGGGTACGGTGAAAAACTGTTTTTT. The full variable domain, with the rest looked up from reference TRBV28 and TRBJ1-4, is DVKVTQSSRYLVKRTGEKVFLECVQDMDHENMFWYRQDPGLGLRLIYFSYDVKMKEKGDIPEGYSVSREKKERFSLILESASTNQTSMYLCASRTGGYGEKLFFGSGTQLSVL.

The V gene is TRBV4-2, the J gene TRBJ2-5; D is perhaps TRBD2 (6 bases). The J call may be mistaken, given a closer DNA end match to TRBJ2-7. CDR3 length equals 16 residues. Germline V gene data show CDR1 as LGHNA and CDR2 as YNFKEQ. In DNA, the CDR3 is TGTGCCAGCAGCCAAGGGTCGAACCTTCAAGCGGGCGAGCAGTACTTC. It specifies CASSQGSNLQAGEQYF.

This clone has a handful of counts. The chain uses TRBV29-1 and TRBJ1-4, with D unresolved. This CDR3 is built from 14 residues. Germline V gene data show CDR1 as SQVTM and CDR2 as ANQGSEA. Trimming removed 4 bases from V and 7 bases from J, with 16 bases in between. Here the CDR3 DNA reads TGCAGCGTTGTTGATCCGGTGGTAGGTGAAAAACTGTTTTTT. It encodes CSVVDPVVGEKLFF.

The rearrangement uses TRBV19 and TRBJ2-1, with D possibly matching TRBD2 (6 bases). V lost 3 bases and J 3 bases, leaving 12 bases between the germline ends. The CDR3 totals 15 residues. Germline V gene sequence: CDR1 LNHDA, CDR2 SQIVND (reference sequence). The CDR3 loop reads CASSMGGGNYNEQFF. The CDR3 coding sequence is TGTGCCAGTAGTATGGGCGGCGGGAACTACAATGAGCAGTTCTTC.

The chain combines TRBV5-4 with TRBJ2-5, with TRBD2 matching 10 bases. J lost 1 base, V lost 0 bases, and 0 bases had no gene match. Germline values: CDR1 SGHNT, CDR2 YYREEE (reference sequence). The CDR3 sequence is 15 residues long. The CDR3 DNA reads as TGTGCCAGCAGCTTGGCTAGCGGGGGCCAAGAGACCCAGTACTTC. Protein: CASSLASGGQETQYF.

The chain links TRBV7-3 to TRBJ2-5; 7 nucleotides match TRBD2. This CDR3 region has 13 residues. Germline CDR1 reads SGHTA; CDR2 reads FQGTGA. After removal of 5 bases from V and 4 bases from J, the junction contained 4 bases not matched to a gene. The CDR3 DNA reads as TGTGCCAGCAGCCCTGGCGGGGGAGAGACCCAGTACTTC. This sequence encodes CASSPGGGETQYF.

The CDR3 spells CASLGGLFEQYF. CDR3 nucleotides: TGTGCCAGTTTGGGAGGTCTCTTCGAGCAGTACTTC. The J gene is TRBJ2-7, the V gene TRBV28, with D possibly being TRBD2 (6 bases). The CDR3 consists of 12 residues. Germline assignment: CDR1 MDHEN and CDR2 SYDVKM. V lost 9 bases to trimming and J lost 6 bases, with 15 bases between them.

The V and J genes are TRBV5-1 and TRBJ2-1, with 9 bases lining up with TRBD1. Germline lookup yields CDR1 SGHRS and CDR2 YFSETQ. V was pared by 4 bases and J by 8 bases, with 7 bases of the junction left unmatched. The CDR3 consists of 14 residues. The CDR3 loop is CASSPRDRADEQFF. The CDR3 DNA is TGCGCCAGCAGCCCGAGGGACAGGGCCGATGAGCAGTTCTTC.

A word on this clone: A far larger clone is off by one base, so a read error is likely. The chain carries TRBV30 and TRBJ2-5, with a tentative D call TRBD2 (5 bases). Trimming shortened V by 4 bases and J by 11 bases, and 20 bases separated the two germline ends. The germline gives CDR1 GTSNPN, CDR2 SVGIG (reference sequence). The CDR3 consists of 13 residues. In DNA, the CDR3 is TGTGCCTGGATGCGGGCAGGAGGCTACGGGCAGTACTTC. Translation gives CAWMRAGGYGQYF.

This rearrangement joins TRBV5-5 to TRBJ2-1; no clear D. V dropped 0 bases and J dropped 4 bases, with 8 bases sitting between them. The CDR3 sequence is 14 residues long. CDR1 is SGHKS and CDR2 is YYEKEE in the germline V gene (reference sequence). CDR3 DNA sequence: TGTGCCAGCAGCTTGGTTGGGGATTACAATGAGCAGTTCTTC. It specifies CASSLVGDYNEQFF.

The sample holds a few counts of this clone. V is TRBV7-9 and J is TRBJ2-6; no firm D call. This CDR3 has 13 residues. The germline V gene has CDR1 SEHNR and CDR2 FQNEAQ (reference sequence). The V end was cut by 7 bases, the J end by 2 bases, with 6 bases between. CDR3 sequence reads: CASNPAGANVLTF. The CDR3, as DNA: TGTGCCAGCAACCCTGCTGGGGCCAACGTCCTGACTTTC.

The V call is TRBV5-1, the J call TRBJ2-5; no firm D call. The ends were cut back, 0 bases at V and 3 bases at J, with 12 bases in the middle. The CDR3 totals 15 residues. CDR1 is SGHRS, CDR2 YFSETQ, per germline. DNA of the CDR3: TGCGCCAGCAGCTTGGGCCCCTCCGGAGAAGAGACCCAGTACTTC. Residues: CASSLGPSGEETQYF. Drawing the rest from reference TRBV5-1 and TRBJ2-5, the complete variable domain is KAGVTQTPRYLIKTRGQQVTLSCSPISGHRSVSWYQQTPGQGLQFLFEYFSETQRNKGNFPGRFSGRQFSNSRSEMNVSTLELGDSALYLCASSLGPSGEETQYFGPGTRLLVL.

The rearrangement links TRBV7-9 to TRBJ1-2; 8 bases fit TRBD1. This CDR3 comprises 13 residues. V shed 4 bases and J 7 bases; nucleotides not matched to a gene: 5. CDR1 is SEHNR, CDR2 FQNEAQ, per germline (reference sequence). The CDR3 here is CASSSQGAGGYTF. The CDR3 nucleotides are TGTGCCAGCAGCTCCCAGGGGGCTGGTGGCTACACCTTC.

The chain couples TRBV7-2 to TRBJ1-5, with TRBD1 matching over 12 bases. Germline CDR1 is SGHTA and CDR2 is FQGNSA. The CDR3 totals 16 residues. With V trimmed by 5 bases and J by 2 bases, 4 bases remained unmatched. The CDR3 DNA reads TGTGCCAGCAGCGGGGGACAGGGGGCCGGCAATCAGCCCCAGCATTTT. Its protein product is CASSGGQGAGNQPQHF.

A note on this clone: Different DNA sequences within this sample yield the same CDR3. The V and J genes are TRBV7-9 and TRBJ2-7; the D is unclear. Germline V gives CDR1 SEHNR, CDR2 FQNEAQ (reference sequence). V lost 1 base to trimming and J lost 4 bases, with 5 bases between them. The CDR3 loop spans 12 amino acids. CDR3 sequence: CASSLVGYEQYF. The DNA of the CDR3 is TGTGCCAGCAGCTTAGTTGGTTACGAGCAGTACTTC.